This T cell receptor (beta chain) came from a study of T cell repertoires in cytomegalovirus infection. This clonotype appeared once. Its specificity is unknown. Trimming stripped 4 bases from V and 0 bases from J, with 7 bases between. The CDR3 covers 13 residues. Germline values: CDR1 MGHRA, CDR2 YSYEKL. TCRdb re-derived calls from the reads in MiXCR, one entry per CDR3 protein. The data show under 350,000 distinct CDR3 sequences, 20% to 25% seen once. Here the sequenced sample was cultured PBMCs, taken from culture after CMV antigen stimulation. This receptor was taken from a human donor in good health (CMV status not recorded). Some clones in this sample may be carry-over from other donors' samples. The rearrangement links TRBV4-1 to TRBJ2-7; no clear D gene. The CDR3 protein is CASSPFTSYEQYF. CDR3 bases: TGCGCCAGCAGCCCCTTCACCTCCTACGAGCAGTACTTC.